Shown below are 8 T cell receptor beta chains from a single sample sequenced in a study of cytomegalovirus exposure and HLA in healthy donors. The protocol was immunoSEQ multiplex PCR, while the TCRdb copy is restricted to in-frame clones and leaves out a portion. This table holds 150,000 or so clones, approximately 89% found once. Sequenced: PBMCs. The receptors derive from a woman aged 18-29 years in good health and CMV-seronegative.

The CDR3, as DNA: TGTGCCAGCTCACCGACTAGCGGGTTAACAGATACGCAGTATTTT. Translated, it gives CASSPTSGLTDTQYF. The chain joins TRBV18 to TRBJ2-3; TRBD2 matches at 10 bases. CDR3 length equals 15 residues. CDR1 is KGHSH and CDR2 is LQKENI in the germline V gene. V lost 3 bases to trimming and J lost 3 bases; unmatched junction nucleotides: 3.

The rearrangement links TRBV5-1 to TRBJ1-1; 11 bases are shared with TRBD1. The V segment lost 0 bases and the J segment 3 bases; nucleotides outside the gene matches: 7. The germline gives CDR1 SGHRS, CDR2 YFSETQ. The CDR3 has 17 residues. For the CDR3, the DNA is TGCGCCAGCAGCTTGGTCGGGACAGGGGGAAAGTACACTGAAGCTTTCTTT. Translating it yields CASSLVGTGGKYTEAFF.

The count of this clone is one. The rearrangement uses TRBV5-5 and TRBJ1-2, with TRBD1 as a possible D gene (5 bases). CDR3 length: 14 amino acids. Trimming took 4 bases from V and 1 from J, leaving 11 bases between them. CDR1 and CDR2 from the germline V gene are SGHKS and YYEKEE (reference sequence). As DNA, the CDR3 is TGTGCCAGCAGCCCTCAGGGTGGTAACTATGGCTACACCTTC. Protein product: CASSPQGGNYGYTF.

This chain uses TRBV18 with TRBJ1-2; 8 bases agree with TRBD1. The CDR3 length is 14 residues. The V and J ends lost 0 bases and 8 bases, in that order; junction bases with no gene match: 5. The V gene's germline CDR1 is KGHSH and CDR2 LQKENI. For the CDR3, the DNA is TGTGCCAGCTCACCACCGGGTAGGACAGGGGGCTACACCTTC. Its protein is CASSPPGRTGGYTF.

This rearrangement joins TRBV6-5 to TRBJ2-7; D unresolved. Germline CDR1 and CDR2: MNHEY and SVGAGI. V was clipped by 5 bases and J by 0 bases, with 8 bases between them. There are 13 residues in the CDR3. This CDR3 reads CASSLRSSYEQYF. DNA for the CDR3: TGTGCCAGCAGTCTCCGTAGCTCCTACGAGCAGTACTTC.

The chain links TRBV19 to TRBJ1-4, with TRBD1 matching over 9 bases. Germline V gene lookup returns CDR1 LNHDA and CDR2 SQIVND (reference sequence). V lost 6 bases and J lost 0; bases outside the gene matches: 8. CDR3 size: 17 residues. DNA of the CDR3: TGTGCCAGTAGACGTGGACAGGGGCAGCCAACTAATGAAAAACTGTTTTTT. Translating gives CASRRGQGQPTNEKLFF.

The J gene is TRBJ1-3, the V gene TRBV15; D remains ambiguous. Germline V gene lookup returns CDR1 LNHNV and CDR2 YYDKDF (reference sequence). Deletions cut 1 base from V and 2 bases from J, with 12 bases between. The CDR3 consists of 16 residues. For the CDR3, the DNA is TGTGCCACCAGCAGAGGGGTTACGGGGACTGGAAACACCATATATTTT. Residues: CATSRGVTGTGNTIYF.

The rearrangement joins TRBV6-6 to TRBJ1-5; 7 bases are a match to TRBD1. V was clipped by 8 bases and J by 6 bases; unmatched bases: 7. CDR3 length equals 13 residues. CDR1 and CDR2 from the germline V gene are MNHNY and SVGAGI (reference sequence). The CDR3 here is CASAPRGSQPQHF. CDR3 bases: TGTGCCAGCGCACCCAGGGGGTCTCAGCCCCAGCATTTT.